This paragraph reports one T cell receptor beta chain. Samples were taken at baseline and on day 1 of cycles 4 and 7. Data came from immunoSEQ multiplex PCR; TCRdb stores just in-frame clones and leaves some out. This repertoire shows around 26,000 clones, about four fifths found once; its top ten account for about 26%. The data derive from a study of OX40 agonist ivuxolimab in advanced cancers. The receptor was isolated from an adult with an advanced solid tumor such as melanoma, head and neck, liver or kidney cancer. This specimen consisted of CD4+ or CD8+ T cells sorted from blood, obtained in a trial of the OX40 agonist ivuxolimab.

Here the CDR3 DNA reads TGCGCCAGCAGCCCGGGGACAGGGAACACTGAAGCTTTCTTT. The encoded protein is CASSPGTGNTEAFF. The chain is built from TRBV4-1 and TRBJ1-1, with TRBD1 matching over 8 bases. This CDR3 comprises 14 residues. J lost 1 base, V lost 4 bases, and 2 bases had no gene match. Per the germline V gene, CDR1 is MGHRA and CDR2 is YSYEKL.